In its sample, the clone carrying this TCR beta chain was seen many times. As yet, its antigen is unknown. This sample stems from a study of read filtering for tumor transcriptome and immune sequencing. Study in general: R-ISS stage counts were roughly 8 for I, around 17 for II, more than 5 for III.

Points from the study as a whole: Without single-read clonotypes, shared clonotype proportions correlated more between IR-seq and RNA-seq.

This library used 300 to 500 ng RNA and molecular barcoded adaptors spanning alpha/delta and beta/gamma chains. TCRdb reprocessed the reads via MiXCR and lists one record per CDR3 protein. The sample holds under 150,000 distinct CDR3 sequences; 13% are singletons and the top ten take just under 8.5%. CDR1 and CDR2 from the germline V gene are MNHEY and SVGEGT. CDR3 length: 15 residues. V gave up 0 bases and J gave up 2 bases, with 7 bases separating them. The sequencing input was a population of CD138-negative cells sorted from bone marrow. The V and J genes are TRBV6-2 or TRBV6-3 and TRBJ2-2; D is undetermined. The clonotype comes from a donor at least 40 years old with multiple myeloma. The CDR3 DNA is TGTGCCAGCAGTTACTCGGGTCGAAACACCGGGGAGCTGTTTTTT. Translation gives CASSYSGRNTGELFF.